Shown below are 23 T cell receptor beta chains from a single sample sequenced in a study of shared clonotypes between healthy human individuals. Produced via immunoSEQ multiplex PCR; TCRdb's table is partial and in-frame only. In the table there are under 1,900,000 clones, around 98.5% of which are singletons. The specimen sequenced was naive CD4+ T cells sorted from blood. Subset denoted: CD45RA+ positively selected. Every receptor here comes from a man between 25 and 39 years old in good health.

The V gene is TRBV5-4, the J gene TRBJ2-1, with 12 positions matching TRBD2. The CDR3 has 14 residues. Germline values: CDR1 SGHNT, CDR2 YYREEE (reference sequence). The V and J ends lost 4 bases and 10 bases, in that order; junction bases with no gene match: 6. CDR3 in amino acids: CASSNGLAGSEQFF. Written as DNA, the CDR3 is TGTGCCAGCAGCAACGGACTAGCGGGATCAGAGCAGTTCTTC.

In DNA form, the CDR3 reads TGTGCCAGCAGATGGACTAGCGGGAGTAATGAGCAGTTCTTC. This translates into CASRWTSGSNEQFF. The rearrangement uses TRBV6-6 and TRBJ2-1; 13 positions match TRBD2. The germline V gene has CDR1 MNHNY and CDR2 SVGAGI (reference sequence). This CDR3 contains 14 residues. V lost 6 bases, J lost 7 bases, and 3 bases stayed unmatched.

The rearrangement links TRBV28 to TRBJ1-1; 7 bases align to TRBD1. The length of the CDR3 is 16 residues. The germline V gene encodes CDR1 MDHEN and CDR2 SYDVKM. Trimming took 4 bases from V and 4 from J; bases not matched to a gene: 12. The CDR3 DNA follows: TGTGCCAGCAGTTCGAACCTAGGGGGCAGGGGCACTGAAGCTTTCTTT. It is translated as CASSSNLGGRGTEAFF.

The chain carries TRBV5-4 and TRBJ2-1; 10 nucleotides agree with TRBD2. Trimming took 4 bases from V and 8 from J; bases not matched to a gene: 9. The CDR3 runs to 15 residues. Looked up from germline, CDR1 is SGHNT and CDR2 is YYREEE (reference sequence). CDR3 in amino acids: CASSVLAGVIDEQFF. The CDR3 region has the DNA TGTGCCAGCAGCGTTCTAGCGGGAGTGATAGATGAGCAGTTCTTC. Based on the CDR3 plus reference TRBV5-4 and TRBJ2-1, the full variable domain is ETGVTQSPTHLIKTRGQQVTLRCSSQSGHNTVSWYQQALGQGPQFIFQYYREEENGRGNFPPRFSGLQFPNYSSELNVNALELDDSALYLCASSVLAGVIDEQFFGPGTRLTVL.

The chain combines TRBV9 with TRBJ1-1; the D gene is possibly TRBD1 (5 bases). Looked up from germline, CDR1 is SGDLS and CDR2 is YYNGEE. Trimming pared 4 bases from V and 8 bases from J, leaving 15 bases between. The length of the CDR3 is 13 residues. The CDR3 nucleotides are TGTGCCAGCAGCCCCCACGGGGCAGGAGAAGCTTTCTTT. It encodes CASSPHGAGEAFF.

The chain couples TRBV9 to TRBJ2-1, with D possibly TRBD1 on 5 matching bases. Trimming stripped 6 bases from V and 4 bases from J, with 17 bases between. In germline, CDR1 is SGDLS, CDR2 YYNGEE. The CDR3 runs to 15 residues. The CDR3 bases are TGTGCCAGCACGTTAAATTCAGGGTCATACAATGAGCAGTTCTTC. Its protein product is CASTLNSGSYNEQFF.

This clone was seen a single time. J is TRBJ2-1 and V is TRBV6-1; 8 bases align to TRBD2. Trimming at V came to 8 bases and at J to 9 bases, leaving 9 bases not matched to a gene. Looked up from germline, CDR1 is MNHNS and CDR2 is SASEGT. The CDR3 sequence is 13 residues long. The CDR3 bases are TGTGCCAGCCTTTCTAGCGGGCGTGGTGAGCAGTTCTTC. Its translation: CASLSSGRGEQFF.

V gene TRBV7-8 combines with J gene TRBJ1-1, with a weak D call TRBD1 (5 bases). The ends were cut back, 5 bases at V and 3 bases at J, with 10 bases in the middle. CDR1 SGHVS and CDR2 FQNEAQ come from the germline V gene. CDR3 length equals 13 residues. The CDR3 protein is CASSLGVDTEAFF. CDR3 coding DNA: TGTGCCAGCAGCCTGGGGGTGGACACTGAAGCTTTCTTT.

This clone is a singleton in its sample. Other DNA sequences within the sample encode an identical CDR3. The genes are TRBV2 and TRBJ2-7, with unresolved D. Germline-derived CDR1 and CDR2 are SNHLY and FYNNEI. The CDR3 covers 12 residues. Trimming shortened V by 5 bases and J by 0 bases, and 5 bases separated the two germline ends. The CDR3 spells CASSRDSYEQYF. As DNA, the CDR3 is TGTGCCAGCAGTAGGGACTCCTACGAGCAGTACTTC. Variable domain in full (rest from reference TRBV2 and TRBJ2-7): EPEVTQTPSHQVTQMGQEVILRCVPISNHLYFYWYRQILGQKVEFLVSFYNNEISEKSEIFDDQFSVERPDGSNFTLKIRSTKLEDSAMYFCASSRDSYEQYFGPGTRLTVT.

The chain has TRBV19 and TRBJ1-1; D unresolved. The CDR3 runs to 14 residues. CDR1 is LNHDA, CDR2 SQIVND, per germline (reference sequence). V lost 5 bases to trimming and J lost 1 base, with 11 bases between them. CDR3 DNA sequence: TGTGCCAGTAGTGCTCGGACGGAGAACACTGAAGCTTTCTTT. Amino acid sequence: CASSARTENTEAFF.

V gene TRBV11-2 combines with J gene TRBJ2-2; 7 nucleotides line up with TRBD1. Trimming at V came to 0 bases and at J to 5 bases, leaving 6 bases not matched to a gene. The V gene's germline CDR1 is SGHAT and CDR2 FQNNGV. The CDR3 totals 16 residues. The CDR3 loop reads CASSLDVGGETGELFF. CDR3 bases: TGTGCCAGCAGCTTAGATGTAGGGGGCGAGACCGGGGAGCTGTTTTTT.

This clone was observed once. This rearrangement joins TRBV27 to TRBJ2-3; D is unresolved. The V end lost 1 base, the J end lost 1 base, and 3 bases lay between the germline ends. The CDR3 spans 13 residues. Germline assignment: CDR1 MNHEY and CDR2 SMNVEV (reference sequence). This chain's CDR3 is CASSLFGTDTQYF. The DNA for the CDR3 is TGTGCCAGCAGTTTATTCGGCACAGATACGCAGTATTTT.

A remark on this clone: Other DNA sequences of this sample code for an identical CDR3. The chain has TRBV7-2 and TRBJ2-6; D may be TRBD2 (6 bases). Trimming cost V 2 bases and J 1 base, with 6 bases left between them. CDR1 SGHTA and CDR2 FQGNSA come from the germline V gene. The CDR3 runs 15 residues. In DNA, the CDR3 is TGTGCCAGCAGCTTACGGGGGTCTGGGGCCAACGTCCTGACTTTC. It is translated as CASSLRGSGANVLTF.

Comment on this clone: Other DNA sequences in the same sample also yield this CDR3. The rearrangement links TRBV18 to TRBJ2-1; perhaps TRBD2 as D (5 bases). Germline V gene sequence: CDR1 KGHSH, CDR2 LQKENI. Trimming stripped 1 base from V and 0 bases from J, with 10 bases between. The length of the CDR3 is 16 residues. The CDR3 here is CASSPLSGSSYNEQFF. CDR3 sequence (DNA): TGTGCCAGCTCACCACTCAGCGGTAGCTCCTACAATGAGCAGTTCTTC.

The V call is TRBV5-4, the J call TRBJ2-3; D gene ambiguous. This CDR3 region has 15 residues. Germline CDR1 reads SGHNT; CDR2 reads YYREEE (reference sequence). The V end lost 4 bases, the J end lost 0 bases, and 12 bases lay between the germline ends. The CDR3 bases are TGTGCCAGCAGCCCCAAAGTGACTAGCACAGATACGCAGTATTTT. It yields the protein CASSPKVTSTDTQYF.

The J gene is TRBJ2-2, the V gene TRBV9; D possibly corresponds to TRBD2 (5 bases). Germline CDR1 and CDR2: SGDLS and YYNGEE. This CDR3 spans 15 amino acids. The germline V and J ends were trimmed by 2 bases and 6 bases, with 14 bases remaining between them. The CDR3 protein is CASSVYGVEAGELFF. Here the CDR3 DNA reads TGTGCCAGCAGCGTTTATGGCGTGGAGGCCGGGGAGCTGTTTTTT.

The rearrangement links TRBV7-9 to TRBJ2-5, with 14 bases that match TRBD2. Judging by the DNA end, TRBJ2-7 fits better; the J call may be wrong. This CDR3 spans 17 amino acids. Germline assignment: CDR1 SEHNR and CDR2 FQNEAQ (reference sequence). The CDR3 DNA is TGTGCCAGCAGCTTAGAAGAGGGACTAGCGGGAGCCCACGAGCAGTACTTC. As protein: CASSLEEGLAGAHEQYF.

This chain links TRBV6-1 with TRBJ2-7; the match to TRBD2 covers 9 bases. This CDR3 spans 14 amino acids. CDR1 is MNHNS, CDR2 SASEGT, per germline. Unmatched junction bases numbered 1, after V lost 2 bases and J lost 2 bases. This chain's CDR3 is CASSERLAAYEQYF. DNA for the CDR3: TGTGCCAGCAGTGAAAGACTAGCGGCCTACGAGCAGTACTTC.

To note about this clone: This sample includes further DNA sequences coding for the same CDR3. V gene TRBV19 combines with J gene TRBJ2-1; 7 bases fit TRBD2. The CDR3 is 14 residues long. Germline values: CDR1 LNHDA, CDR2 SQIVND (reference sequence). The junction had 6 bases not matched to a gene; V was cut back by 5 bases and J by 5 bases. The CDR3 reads CASSPRTRNNEQFF. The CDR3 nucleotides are TGTGCCAGTAGTCCAAGGACTAGAAACAATGAGCAGTTCTTC.

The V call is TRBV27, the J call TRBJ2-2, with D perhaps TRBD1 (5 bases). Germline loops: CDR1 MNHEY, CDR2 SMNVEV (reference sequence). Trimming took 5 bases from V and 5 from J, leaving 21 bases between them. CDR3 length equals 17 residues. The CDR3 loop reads CASSPGIEQALTGELFF. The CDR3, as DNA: TGTGCCAGCAGTCCAGGTATTGAACAGGCCTTGACCGGGGAGCTGTTTTTT.

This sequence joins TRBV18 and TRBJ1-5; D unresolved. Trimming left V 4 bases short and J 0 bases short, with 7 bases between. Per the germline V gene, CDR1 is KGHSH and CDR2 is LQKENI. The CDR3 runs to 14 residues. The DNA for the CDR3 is TGTGCCAGCTCACGTGTTGATAGCAATCAGCCCCAGCATTTT. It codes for CASSRVDSNQPQHF.

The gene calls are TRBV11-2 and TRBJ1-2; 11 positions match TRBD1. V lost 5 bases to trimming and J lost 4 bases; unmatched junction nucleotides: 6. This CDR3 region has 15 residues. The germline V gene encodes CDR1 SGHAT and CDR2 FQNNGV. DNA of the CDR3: TGTGCCAGCAGCCTAGGGACAGGGGGTACCTATGGCTACACCTTC. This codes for CASSLGTGGTYGYTF.

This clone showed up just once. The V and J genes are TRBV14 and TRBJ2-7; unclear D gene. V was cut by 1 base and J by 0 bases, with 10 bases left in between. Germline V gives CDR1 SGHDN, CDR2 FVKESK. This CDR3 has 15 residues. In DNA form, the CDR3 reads TGTGCCAGCAGCCAAGCTCGACTGGGCTCCTACGAGCAGTACTTC. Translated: CASSQARLGSYEQYF.